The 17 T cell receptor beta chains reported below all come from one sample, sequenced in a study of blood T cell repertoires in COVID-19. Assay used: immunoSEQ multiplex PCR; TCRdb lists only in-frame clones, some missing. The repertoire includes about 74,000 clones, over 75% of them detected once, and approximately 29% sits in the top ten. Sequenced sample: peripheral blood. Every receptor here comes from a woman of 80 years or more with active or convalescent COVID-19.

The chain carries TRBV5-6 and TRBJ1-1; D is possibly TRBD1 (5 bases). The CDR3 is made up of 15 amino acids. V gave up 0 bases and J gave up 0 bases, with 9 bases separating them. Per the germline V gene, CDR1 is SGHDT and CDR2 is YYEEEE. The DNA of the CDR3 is TGTGCCAGCAGCTTGGCGGGCAGGGTGAACACTGAAGCTTTCTTT. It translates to CASSLAGRVNTEAFF.

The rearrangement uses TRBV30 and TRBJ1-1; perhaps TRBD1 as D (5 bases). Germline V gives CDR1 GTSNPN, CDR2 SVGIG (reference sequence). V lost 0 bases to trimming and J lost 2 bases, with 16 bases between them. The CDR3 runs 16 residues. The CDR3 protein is CAWSVRRVSLNTEAFF. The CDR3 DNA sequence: TGTGCCTGGAGTGTACGCAGGGTCTCACTAAACACTGAAGCTTTCTTT.

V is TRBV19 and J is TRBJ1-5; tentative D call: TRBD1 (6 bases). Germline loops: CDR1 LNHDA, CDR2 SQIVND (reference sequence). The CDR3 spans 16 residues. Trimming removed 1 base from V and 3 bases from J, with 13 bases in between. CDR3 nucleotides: TGTGCCAGTAGTATAGGGGTTACAGGGATCAATCAGCCCCAGCATTTT. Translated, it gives CASSIGVTGINQPQHF.

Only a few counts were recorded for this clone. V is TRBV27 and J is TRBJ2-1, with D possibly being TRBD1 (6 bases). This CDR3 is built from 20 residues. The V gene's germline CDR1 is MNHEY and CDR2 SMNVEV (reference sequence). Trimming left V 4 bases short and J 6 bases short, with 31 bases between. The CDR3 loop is CASSSRGSQGRLRPVNEQFF. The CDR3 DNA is TGTGCCAGCAGTTCGAGGGGGTCACAGGGTAGACTCAGGCCCGTCAATGAGCAGTTCTTC.

CDR3 DNA sequence: TGTGCCAGCAGTTTTGAGTCGTCTTCTAACTATGGCTACACCTTC. Translated, it gives CASSFESSSNYGYTF. The chain carries TRBV7-2 and TRBJ1-2; D is ambiguous. The CDR3 is 15 amino acids. Germline-derived CDR1 and CDR2 are SGHTA and FQGNSA. Trimming took 6 bases from V and 0 from J, leaving 14 bases between them.

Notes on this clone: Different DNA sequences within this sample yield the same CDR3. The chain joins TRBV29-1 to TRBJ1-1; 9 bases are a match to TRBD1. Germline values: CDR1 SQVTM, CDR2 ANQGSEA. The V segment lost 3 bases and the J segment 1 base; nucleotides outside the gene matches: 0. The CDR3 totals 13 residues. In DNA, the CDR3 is TGCAGCGTTGAGACAGGGGGGAACACTGAAGCTTTCTTT. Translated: CSVETGGNTEAFF.

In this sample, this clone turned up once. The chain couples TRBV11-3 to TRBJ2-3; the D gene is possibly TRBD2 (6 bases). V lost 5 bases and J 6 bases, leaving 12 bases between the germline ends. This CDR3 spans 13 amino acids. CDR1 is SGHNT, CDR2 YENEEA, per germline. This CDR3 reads CASSLRGGDTQYF. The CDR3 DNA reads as TGTGCCAGCAGCCTCCGTGGGGGGGATACGCAGTATTTT.

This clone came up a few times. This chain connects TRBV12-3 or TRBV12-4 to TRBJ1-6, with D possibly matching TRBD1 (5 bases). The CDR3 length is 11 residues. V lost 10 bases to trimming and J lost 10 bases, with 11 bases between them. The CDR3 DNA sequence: TGTGCCACCTCGGGGGGGTCACCCCTCCACTTT. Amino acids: CATSGGSPLHF.

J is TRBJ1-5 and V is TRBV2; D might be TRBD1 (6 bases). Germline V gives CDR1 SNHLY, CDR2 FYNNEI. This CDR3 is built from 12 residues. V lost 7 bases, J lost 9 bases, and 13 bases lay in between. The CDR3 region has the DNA TGTGCCAGCAACAGGGACCAGGGGCCCCAGCATTTT. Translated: CASNRDQGPQHF.

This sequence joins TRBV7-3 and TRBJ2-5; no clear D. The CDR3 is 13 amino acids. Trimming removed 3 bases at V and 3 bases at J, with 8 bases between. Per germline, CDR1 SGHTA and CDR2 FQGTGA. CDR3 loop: CASSFGSKETQYF. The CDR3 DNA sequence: TGTGCCAGCAGCTTCGGGTCGAAAGAGACCCAGTACTTC.

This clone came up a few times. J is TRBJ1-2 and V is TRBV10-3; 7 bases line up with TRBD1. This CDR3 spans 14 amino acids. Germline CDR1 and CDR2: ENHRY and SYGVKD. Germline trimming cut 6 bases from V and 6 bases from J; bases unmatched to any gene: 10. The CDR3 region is CAISPGDSTNGYTF. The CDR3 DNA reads TGTGCCATCAGCCCGGGGGACAGCACGAATGGCTACACCTTC.

CDR3 amino acids: CASSQDTKYGYTF. The CDR3 region has the DNA TGTGCCAGCAGCCAAGACACAAAGTATGGCTACACCTTC. This chain connects TRBV14 to TRBJ1-2; D is unresolved. The germline V and J ends were trimmed by 0 bases and 5 bases, with 7 bases remaining between them. Germline V gene lookup returns CDR1 SGHDN and CDR2 FVKESK. CDR3 size: 13 residues.

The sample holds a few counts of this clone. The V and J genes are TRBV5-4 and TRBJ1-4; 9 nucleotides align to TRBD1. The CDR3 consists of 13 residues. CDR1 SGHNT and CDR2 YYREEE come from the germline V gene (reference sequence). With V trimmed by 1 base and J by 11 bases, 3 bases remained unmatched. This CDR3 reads CASSLLGTGKLFF. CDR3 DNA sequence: TGTGCCAGCAGCTTGCTCGGGACAGGGAAACTGTTTTTT.

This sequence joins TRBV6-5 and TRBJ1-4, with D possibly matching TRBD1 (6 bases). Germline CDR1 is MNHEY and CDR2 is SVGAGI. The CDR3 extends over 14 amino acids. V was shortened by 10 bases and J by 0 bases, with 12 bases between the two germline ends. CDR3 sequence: CATTDSATNEKLFF. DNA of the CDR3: TGTGCCACCACGGACAGTGCAACTAATGAAAAACTGTTTTTT.

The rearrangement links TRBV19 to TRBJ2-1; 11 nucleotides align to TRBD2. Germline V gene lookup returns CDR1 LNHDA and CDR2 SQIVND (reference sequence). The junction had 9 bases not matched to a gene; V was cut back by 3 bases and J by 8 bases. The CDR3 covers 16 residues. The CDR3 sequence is CASSIVAGGPFYEQFF. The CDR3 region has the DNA TGTGCCAGTAGTATTGTAGCGGGGGGGCCATTTTATGAGCAGTTCTTC. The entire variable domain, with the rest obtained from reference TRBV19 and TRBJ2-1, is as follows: DGGITQSPKYLFRKEGQNVTLSCEQNLNHDAMYWYRQDPGQGLRLIYYSQIVNDFQKGDIAEGYSVSREKKESFPLTVTSAQKNPTAFYLCASSIVAGGPFYEQFFGPGTRLTVL.

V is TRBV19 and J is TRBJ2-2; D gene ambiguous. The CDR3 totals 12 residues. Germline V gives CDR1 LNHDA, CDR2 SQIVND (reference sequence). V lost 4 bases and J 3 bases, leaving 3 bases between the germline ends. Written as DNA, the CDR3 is TGTGCCAGTAGTACTTACACCGGGGAGCTGTTTTTT. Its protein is CASSTYTGELFF.

CDR3 in amino acids: CATTDRGRRNTGELFF. The CDR3 nucleotides read TGTGCCACCACGGATAGGGGAAGGAGGAACACCGGGGAGCTGTTTTTT. The chain is built from TRBV19 and TRBJ2-2, with D maybe TRBD1 (5 bases). This CDR3 comprises 16 residues. Per the germline V gene, CDR1 is LNHDA and CDR2 is SQIVND (reference sequence). V shed 10 bases and J shed 1 base, with 19 bases lying between them.